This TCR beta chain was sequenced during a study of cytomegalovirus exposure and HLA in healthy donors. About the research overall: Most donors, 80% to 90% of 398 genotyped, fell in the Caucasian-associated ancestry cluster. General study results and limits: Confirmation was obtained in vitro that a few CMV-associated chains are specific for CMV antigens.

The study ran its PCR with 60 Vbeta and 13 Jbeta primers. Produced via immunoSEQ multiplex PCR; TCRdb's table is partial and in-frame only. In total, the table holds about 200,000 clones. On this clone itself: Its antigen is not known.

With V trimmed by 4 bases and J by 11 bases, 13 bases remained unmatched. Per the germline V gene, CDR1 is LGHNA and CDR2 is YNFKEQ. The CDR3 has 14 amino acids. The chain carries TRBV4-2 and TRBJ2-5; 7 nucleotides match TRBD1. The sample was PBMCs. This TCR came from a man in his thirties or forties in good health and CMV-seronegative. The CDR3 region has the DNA TGTGCCAGCAGCCCAAACAGGGGCAGTGGGGAGCAGTACTTC. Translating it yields CASSPNRGSGEQYF.